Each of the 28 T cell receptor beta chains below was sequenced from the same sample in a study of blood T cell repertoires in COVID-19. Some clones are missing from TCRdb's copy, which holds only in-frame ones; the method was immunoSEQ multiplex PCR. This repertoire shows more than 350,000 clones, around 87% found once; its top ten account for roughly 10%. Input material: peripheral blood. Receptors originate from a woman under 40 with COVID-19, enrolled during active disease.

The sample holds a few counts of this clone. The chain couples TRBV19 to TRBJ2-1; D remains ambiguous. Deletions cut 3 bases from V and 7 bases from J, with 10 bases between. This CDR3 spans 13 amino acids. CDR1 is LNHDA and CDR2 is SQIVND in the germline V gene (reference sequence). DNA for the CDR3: TGTGCCAGTAGTATCCCCCTAACGAATGAGCAGTTCTTC. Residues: CASSIPLTNEQFF. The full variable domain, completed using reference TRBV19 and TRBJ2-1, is DGGITQSPKYLFRKEGQNVTLSCEQNLNHDAMYWYRQDPGQGLRLIYYSQIVNDFQKGDIAEGYSVSREKKESFPLTVTSAQKNPTAFYLCASSIPLTNEQFFGPGTRLTVL.

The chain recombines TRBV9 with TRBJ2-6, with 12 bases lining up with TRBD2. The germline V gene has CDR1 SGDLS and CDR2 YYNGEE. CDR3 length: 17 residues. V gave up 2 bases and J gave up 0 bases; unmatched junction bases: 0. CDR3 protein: CASSVGLAGSGANVLTF. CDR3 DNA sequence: TGTGCCAGCAGCGTGGGACTAGCGGGCTCTGGGGCCAACGTCCTGACTTTC.

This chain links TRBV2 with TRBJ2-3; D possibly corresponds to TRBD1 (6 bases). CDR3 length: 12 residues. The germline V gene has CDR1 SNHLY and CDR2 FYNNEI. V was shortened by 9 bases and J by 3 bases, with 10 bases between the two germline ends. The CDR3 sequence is CASRGWTDTQYF. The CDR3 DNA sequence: TGTGCCAGTAGGGGGTGGACAGATACGCAGTATTTT.

The CDR3 DNA sequence: TGTGCCAGCTCACCGACACCAGGTGACTCCTACGAGCAGTACTTC. This encodes CASSPTPGDSYEQYF. The rearrangement links TRBV18 to TRBJ2-7, with D hard to call. With 3 bases removed from V and 0 bases from J, the gap between germline ends came to 12 bases. This CDR3 region has 15 residues. Per germline, CDR1 KGHSH and CDR2 LQKENI.

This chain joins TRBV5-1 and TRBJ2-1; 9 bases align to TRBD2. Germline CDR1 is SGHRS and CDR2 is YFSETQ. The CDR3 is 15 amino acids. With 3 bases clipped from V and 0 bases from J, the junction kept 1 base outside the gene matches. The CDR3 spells CASSSTSGSYNEQFF. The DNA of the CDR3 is TGCGCCAGCAGCTCGACTAGCGGCTCCTACAATGAGCAGTTCTTC. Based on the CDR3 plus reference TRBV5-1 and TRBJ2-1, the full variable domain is KAGVTQTPRYLIKTRGQQVTLSCSPISGHRSVSWYQQTPGQGLQFLFEYFSETQRNKGNFPGRFSGRQFSNSRSEMNVSTLELGDSALYLCASSSTSGSYNEQFFGPGTRLTVL.

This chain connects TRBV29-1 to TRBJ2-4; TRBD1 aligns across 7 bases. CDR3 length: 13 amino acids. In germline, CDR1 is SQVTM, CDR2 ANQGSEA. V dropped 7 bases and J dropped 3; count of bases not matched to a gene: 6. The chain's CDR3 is CSGNRGDKNIQYF. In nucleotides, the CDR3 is TGCAGCGGAAACAGGGGAGACAAAAACATTCAGTACTTC.

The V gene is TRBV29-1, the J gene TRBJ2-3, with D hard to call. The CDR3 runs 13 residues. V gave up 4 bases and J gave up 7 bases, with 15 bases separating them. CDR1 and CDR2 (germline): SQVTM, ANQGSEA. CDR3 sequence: CSVASTAVNTQYF. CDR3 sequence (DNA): TGCAGCGTTGCCTCGACCGCGGTAAATACGCAGTATTTT.

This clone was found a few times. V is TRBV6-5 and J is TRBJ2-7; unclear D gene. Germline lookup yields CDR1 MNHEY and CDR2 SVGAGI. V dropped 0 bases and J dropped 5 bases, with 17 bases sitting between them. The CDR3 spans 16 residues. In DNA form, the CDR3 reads TGTGCCAGCAGTTACTCGAACGTCAGGCCTCGCGACGAGCAGTACTTC. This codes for CASSYSNVRPRDEQYF.

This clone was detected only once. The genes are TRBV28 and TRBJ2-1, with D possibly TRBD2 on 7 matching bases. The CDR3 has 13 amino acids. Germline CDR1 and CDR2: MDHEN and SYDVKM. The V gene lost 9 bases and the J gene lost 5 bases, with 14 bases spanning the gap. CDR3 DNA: TGTGCCAGTTCCACCGGGGGGCACAATGAGCAGTTCTTC. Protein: CASSTGGHNEQFF.

Here the CDR3 DNA reads TGCGCCAGCAGCCAGACTAGGGACGACTACTACGAGCAGTACTTC. It yields the protein CASSQTRDDYYEQYF. J is TRBJ2-7 and V is TRBV4-1; D is possibly TRBD2 (6 bases). The CDR3 is made up of 15 amino acids. V dropped 3 bases and J dropped 3 bases, with 15 bases sitting between them. Germline assignment: CDR1 MGHRA and CDR2 YSYEKL.

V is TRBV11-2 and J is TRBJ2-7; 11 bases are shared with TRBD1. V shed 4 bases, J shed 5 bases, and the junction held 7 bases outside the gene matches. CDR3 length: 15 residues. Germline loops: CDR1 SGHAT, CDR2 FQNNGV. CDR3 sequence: CASSSGQGVFNEQYF. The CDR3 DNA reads TGTGCCAGCAGCTCGGGACAGGGGGTCTTCAACGAGCAGTACTTC.

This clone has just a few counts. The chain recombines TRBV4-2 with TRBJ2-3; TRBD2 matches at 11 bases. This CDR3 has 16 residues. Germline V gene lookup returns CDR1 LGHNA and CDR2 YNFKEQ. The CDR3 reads CASEKGTSGSTDTQYF. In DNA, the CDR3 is TGTGCTTCCGAAAAAGGGACTAGCGGTAGCACAGATACGCAGTATTTT.

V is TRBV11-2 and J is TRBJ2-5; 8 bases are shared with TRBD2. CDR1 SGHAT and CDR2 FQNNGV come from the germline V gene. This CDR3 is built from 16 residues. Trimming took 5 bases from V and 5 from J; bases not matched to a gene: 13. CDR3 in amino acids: CASSPTSGLGGETQYF. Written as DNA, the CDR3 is TGTGCCAGCAGCCCCACTAGCGGCCTGGGGGGGGAGACCCAGTACTTC.

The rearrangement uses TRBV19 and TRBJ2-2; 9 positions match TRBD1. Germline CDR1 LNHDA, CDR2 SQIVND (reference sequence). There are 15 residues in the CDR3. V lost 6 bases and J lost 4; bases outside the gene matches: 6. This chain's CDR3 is CASSGTGTSTGELFF. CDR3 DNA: TGTGCCAGTAGCGGGACAGGGACCTCCACCGGGGAGCTGTTTTTT.

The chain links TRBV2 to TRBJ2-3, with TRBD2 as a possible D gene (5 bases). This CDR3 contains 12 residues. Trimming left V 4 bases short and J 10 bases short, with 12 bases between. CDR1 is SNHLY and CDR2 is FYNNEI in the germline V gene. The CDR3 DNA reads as TGTGCCAGCAGTGCGGATCCGGGGTCGCAGTATTTT. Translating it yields CASSADPGSQYF.

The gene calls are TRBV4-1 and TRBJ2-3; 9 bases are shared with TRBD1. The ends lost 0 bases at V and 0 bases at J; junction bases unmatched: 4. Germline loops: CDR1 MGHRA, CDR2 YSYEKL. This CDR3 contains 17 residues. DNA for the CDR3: TGCGCCAGCAGCCAAGATTATGGACAGGGGAGCACAGATACGCAGTATTTT. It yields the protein CASSQDYGQGSTDTQYF.

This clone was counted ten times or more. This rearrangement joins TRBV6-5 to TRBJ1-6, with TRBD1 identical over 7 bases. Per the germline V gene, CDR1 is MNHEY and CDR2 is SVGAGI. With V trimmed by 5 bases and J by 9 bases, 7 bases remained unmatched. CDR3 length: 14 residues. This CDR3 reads CASSLQGLISPLHF. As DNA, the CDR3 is TGTGCCAGCAGTCTACAGGGGTTGATTTCACCCCTCCACTTT.

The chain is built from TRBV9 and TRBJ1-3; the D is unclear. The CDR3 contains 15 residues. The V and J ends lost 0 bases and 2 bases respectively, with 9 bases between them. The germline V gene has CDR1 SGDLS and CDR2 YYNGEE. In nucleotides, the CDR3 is TGTGCCAGCAGCGTAGGTCTGGGCCCTGGAAACACCATATATTTT. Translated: CASSVGLGPGNTIYF.

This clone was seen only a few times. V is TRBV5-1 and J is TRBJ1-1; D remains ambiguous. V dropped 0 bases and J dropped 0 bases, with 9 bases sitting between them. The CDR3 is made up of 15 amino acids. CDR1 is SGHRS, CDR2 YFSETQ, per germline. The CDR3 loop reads CASSLGSVLNTEAFF. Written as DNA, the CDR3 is TGCGCCAGCAGCTTGGGCTCGGTTTTGAACACTGAAGCTTTCTTT. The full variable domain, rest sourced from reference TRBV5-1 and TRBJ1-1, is KAGVTQTPRYLIKTRGQQVTLSCSPISGHRSVSWYQQTPGQGLQFLFEYFSETQRNKGNFPGRFSGRQFSNSRSEMNVSTLELGDSALYLCASSLGSVLNTEAFFGQGTRLTVV.

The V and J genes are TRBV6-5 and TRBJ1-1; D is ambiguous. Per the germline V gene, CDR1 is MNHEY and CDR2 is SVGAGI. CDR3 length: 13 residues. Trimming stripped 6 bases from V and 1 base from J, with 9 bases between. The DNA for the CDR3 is TGTGCCAGCAGGATGGCGGAGAACACTGAAGCTTTCTTT. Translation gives CASRMAENTEAFF.

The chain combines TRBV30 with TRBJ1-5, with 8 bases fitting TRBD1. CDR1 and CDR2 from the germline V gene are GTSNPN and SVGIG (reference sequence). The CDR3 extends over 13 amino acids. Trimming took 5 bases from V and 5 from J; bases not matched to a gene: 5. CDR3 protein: CAWAGGVDQPQHF. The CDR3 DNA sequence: TGTGCCTGGGCAGGGGGCGTAGATCAGCCCCAGCATTTT.

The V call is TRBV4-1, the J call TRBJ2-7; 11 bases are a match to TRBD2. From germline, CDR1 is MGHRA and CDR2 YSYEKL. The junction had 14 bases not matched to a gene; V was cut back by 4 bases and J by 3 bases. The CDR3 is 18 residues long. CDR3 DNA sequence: TGCGCCAGCAGCCTAAGCCTTACTAGCGGGAGTATTGGCTACGAGCAGTACTTC. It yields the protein CASSLSLTSGSIGYEQYF.

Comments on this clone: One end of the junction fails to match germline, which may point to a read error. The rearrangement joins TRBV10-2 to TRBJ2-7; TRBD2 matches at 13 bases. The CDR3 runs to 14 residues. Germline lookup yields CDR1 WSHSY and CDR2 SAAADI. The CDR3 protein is CASSEPGLAGERGF. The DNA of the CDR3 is TGCGCCAGCAGTGAGCCAGGACTAGCGGGAGAGCGGGGCTTC.

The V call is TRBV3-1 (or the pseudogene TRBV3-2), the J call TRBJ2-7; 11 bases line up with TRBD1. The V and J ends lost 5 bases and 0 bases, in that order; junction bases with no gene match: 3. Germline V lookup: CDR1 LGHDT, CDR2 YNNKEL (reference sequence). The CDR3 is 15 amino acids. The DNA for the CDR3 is TGTGCCAGCAGCTTGGGACAGGGGGGCTCCTACGAGCAGTACTTC. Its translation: CASSLGQGGSYEQYF.

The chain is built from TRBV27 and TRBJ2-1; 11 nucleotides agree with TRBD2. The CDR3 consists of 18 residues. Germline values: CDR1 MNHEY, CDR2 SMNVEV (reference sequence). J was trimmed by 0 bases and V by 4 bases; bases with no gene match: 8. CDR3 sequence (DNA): TGTGCCAGCAGTTCCCAGACTAGCGGGACGAGCTCCTACAATGAGCAGTTCTTC. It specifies CASSSQTSGTSSYNEQFF.

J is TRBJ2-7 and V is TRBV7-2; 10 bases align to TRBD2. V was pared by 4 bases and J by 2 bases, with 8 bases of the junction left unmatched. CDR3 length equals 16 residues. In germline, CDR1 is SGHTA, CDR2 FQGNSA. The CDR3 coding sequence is TGTGCCAGCAGCTGGACTAGCGGAGAGGGTCCCTACGAGCAGTACTTC. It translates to CASSWTSGEGPYEQYF. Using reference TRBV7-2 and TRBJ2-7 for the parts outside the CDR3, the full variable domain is GAGVSQSPSNKVTEKGKDVELRCDPISGHTALYWYRQSLGQGLEFLIYFQGNSAPDKSGLPSDRFSAERTGGSVSTLTIQRTQQEDSAVYLCASSWTSGEGPYEQYFGPGTRLTVT.

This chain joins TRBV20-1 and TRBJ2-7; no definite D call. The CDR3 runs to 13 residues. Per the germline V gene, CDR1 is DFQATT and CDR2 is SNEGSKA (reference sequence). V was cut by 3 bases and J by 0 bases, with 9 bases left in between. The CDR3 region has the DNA TGCAGTGCTAGTCTCCCGAGCTCCTACGAGCAGTACTTC. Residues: CSASLPSSYEQYF.

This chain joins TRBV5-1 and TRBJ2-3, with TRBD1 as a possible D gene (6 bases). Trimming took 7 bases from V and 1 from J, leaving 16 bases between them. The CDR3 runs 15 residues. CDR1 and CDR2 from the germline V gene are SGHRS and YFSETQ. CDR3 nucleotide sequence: TGCGCCAGCTTCTCAGGGGCGCGGGGCACAGATACGCAGTATTTT. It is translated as CASFSGARGTDTQYF.